This TCR beta chain is drawn from a study of blood T cells in healthy people across ages. General observations from the study: Higher naive T cell percentage went strongly together with higher TCR beta diversity. Observed TCR beta diversity per million T cells went down as age went up. This fall followed a roughly linear course with age.

With a J-beta primer mix and a sample-barcoded 5' primer, a second PCR ran 7 to 11 cycles. Every sample returned 2.5 million or more CDR3-containing paired-end reads. A single record per CDR3 protein comes from TCRdb applying MiXCR to the 5' RACE reads. The sample has 800,000 or so distinct CDR3 sequences, about 47% seen once. Germline loops: CDR1 PRHDT, CDR2 FYEKMQ (reference sequence). V dropped 0 bases and J dropped 6 bases, with 15 bases sitting between them. The CDR3 loop spans 15 amino acids. This clonotype was counted a few times. No antigen is known for it. The authors isolated at least 6 million PBMCs per sample.

Material for sequencing was blood. This chain links TRBV13 with TRBJ2-7; D might be TRBD1 (6 bases). The TCR was taken from a man older than 75 in good health. CDR3 region: CASSLGKGDGREQYF. In DNA form, the CDR3 reads TGTGCCAGCAGCTTAGGCAAGGGGGATGGTCGCGAGCAGTACTTC.